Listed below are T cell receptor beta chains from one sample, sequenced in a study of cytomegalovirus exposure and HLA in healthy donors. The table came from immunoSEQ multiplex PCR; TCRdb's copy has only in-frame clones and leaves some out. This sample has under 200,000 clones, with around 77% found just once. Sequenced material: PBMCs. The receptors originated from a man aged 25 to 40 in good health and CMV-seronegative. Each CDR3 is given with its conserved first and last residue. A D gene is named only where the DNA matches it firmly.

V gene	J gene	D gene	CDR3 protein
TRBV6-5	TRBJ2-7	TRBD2	CASSYSGSGSSYEQYF
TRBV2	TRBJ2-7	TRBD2	CASSLAGGSYEQYF
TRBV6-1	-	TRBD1	CASSEVGTGETYEQYF
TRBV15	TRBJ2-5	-	CATRPDYQETQYF
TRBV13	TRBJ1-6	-	CASSLSSPSYNSPLHF
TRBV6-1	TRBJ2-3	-	CASTYTSTDTQYF
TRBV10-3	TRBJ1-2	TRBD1	CAISLGDSYGYTF
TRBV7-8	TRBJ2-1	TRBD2	CASSLARGLAGGRDYNEQFF
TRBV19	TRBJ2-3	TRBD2	CASSMASGRTSTDTQYF
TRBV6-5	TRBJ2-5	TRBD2	CASSYAGEETQYF
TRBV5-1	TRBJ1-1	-	CASSQQGVGNTEAFF
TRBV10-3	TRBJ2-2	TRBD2	CAIMGLAGGPRNTGELFF
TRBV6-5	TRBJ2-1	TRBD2	CASTMTSPPKEQFF
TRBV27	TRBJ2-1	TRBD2	CASSPLLAGGPSYNEQFF
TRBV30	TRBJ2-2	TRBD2	CAWSLRGGKFSGELFF
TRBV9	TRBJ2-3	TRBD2	CASSVGLAGVTDTQYF
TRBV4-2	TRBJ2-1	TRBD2	CASSQDWLAGSYNEQFF
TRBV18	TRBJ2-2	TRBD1	CASSPVPGQGPGELFF
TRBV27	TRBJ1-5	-	CASSQGQSNQPQHF
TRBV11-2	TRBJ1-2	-	CASSLGTGIYGYTF
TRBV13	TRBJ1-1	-	CASSSWGGPTEAFF
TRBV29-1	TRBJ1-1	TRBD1	CSVARQGRNTEAFF
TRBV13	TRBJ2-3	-	CASSLFFPPRDTQYF
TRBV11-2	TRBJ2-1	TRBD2	CASSLDRVASGRGNEQFF
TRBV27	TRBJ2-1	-	CASSLSNYMEQFF
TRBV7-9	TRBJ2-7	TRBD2	CASSLALAGFSYEQYF
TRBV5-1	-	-	CASSLDRTPDYEQYF
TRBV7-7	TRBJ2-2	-	CASSLSPMNTGELFF
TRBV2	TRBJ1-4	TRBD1	CASTPVPQGTGWVGEKLFF
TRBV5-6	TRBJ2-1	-	CASSFRLGPYNEQFF
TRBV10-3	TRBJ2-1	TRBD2	CAISESGASYNEQFF
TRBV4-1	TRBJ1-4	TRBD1	CASSQAGQGAYANEKLFF
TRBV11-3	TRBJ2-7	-	CASSLDTLARSYEQYF
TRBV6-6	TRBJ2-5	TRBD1	CASSYSGGTGGKTQYF
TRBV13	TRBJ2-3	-	CASSLIPEEDTQYF
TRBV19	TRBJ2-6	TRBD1	CASSPWTGRTSGANVLTF
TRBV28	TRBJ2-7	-	CASSKSLVGLSQYF
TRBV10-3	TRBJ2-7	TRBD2	CAISEGLADNYEQYF
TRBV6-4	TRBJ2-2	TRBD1	CASSDSGRGLDTGELFF
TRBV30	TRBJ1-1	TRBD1	CAWRGRGRTEAFF
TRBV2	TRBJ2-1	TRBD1	CASSPGQGASEQFF
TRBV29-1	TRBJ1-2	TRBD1	CSEQDRGGGYTF
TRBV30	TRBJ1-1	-	CAWRHGGNTEAFF
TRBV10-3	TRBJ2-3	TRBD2	CAIRETSGRTDTQYF
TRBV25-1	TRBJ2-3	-	CASSSKGGLRTDTQYF
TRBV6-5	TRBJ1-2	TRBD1	CASSPGQDHGYTF
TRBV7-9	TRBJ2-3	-	CASPAEGRSTDTQYF
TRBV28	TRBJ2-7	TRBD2	CASSSTSGRSYEQYF
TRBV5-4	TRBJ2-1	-	CASSPREGAYNEQFF
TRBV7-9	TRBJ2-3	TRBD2	CASSSSKVLAGILVDTQYF
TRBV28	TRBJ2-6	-	CATAVGGSPGANVLTF
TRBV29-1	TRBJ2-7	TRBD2	CSVEASGSYEQYF
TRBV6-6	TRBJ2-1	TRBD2	CASRDSGSTYNEQFF
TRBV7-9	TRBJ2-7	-	CASSLAGDDEQYF
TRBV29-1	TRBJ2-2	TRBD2	CSVKCGGPGELFF